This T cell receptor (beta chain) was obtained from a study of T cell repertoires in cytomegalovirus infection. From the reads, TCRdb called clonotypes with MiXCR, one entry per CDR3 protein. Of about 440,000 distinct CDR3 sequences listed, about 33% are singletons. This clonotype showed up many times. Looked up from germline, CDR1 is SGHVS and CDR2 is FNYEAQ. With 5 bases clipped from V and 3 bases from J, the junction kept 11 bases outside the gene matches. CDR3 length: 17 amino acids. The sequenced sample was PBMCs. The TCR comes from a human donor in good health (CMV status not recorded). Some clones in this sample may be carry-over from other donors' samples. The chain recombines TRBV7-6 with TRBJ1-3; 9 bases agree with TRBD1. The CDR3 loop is CASSLTLTGGIGNTIYF. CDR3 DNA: TGTGCCAGCAGCCTAACCCTGACAGGGGGGATTGGAAACACCATATATTTT.